The T cell receptor (beta chain) described here comes from a study of shared clonotypes between healthy human individuals. Study-level results: The study sampled only blood, and tissue repertoires likely differ.

The data were produced by immunoSEQ multiplex PCR, yet TCRdb's version contains in-frame clones alone and is incomplete. This sample has more than 450,000 clones, with 60% to 85% found just once. Germline CDR1 SGHRS, CDR2 YFSETQ. Trimming removed 4 bases at V and 3 bases at J, with 13 bases between. This CDR3 contains 14 residues. In the case of this clone: Its cognate antigen is unknown. This specimen includes other DNA sequences encoding the same CDR3.

Material for sequencing was PBMCs. This TCR was sampled from a middle-aged woman in good health. Some clones in this sample may be carry-over from other donors' samples. The chain carries TRBV5-1 and TRBJ1-1; perhaps TRBD1 as D (5 bases). The CDR3 DNA is TGCGCCAGCAGCCCGGGAACAGGTTACACTGAAGCTTTCTTT. Residues: CASSPGTGYTEAFF.